Shown below are 5 T cell receptor beta chains from a single sample sequenced in a study of a mutant IDH1 vaccine in newly diagnosed glioma. Generated by immunoSEQ multiplex PCR, the TCRdb table keeps only in-frame clones and is missing some. This table has approximately 81,000 clones, 85% appearing once. As for time point: week 23, last vaccination. What each vaccine dose contained was 300 ug of mutant IDH1 20-mer peptide, accompanied by topical imiquimod. Antigens of these TCRs are unknown. Material: PBMCs, obtained from a glioma patient whose treatment included an IDH1 peptide vaccine. The receptors were gathered from a man aged 25-45 years with glioma. Some clones in this sample may be carry-over from other donors' samples.

The chain carries TRBV13 and TRBJ2-3, with 9 bases lining up with TRBD1. Germline V gene data show CDR1 as PRHDT and CDR2 as FYEKMQ (reference sequence). There are 16 residues in the CDR3. The junction had 3 bases not matched to a gene; V was cut back by 1 base and J by 1 base. CDR3 in amino acids: CASSLEGDRGTDTQYF. The CDR3 nucleotides read TGTGCCAGCAGCTTAGAGGGGGACAGGGGCACAGATACGCAGTATTTT.

The rearrangement uses TRBV29-1 and TRBJ2-3, with TRBD1 identical over 7 bases. V lost 4 bases and J lost 6; bases outside the gene matches: 10. CDR3 size: 14 residues. Germline CDR1 and CDR2: SQVTM and ANQGSEA. The CDR3 reads CSVVGQQGGDTQYF. CDR3 nucleotides: TGCAGCGTTGTGGGACAGCAGGGTGGGGATACGCAGTATTTT.

This chain's CDR3 is CASSLAGTLNQPQHF. The CDR3 nucleotides are TGTGCCAGCAGCTTAGCAGGGACCCTGAATCAGCCCCAGCATTTT. The chain carries TRBV7-2 and TRBJ1-5; D perhaps matches TRBD1 (5 bases). This CDR3 region has 15 residues. Trimming took off 0 bases at V and 4 bases at J, with 10 bases between the two ends. Germline V gene sequence: CDR1 SGHTA, CDR2 FQGNSA.

The rearrangement joins TRBV5-6 to TRBJ2-2; D remains unclear. Trimming cost V 0 bases and J 5 bases, with 5 bases left between them. The CDR3 is 13 amino acids. Germline V gene lookup returns CDR1 SGHDT and CDR2 YYEEEE. CDR3 bases: TGTGCCAGCAGCTTGGCTGCTACCGGGGAGCTGTTTTTT. Translated, it gives CASSLAATGELFF.

The chain employs TRBV7-2 and TRBJ2-2; 8 bases align to TRBD1. Germline CDR1 SGHTA, CDR2 FQGNSA. The CDR3 covers 17 residues. The V segment lost 5 bases and the J segment 3 bases; nucleotides outside the gene matches: 11. CDR3 DNA: TGTGCCAGCAGCCAACTTGCAACAGGGGGATACACCGGGGAGCTGTTTTTT. Residues: CASSQLATGGYTGELFF.